These T cell receptor beta chains were read from a single sample in a study of T cells in Graves' hyperthyroidism and ophthalmopathy. TCRdb redid the calling of the multiplex PCR reads with MiXCR, one entry per CDR3 protein. Here the sample spans about 290,000 distinct CDR3 sequences, roughly 13% being singletons. Sample: blood. These receptors were collected from a woman aged 40 to 50 with Graves' hyperthyroidism. The CDR3 runs from the conserved cysteine through the conserved F or W. The D gene is left open where the match is weak. Rows give clone size only sometimes, using once, few, many, or a class for an expanded clone.

CDR3aa: CASSATQGYGYTF; CDR3nt: TGTGCCAGCAGTGCAACCCAGGGGTATGGCTACACCTTC; v_gene: TRBV6-1; j_gene: TRBJ1-2; d_gene: -; abundance: many
CDR3aa: CASSPAGPRETQYF; CDR3nt: TGTGCCAGCAGTCCAGCGGGTCCCCGGGAGACCCAGTACTTC; v_gene: TRBV27; j_gene: TRBJ2-5; d_gene: -; abundance: -
CDR3aa: CASKDLNEKLFF; CDR3nt: TGTGCCAGCAAGGACCTTAATGAAAAACTGTTTTTT; v_gene: TRBV19; j_gene: TRBJ1-4; d_gene: -; abundance: -
CDR3aa: CASGGYRTYNSPLHF; CDR3nt: TGTGCCAGCGGGGGTTATCGGACCTATAATTCACCCCTCCACTTT; v_gene: TRBV5-5; j_gene: TRBJ1-6; d_gene: -; abundance: -
CDR3aa: CASRIGQGNTGELFF; CDR3nt: TGTGCCAGCAGAATCGGACAAGGGAACACCGGGGAGCTGTTTTTT; v_gene: TRBV7-8; j_gene: TRBJ2-2; d_gene: -; abundance: many
CDR3aa: CASSATDDGYTF; CDR3nt: TGTGCCAGCAGTGCGACAGACGATGGCTACACCTTC; v_gene: TRBV2; j_gene: TRBJ1-2; d_gene: -; abundance: many
CDR3aa: CASSLKRGDTQYF; CDR3nt: TGTGCCAGCAGCTTAAAACGCGGGGATACGCAGTATTTT; v_gene: TRBV7-3; j_gene: TRBJ2-3; d_gene: -; abundance: many
CDR3aa: CASSLGGLAGVEDTQYF; CDR3nt: TGTGCCAGCAGCTTAGGGGGACTAGCGGGAGTTGAAGATACGCAGTATTTT; v_gene: TRBV7-9; j_gene: TRBJ2-3; d_gene: TRBD2; abundance: -
CDR3aa: CASSFTSGRASEQFF; CDR3nt: TGTGCCAGCAGCTTTACTAGCGGGAGGGCCAGCGAGCAGTTCTTC; v_gene: TRBV11-2; j_gene: TRBJ2-1; d_gene: TRBD2; abundance: many
CDR3aa: CASKSTRVSSYNEQFF; CDR3nt: TGTGCCAGCAAATCGACCAGGGTTAGCTCCTACAATGAGCAGTTCTTC; v_gene: TRBV7-9; j_gene: TRBJ2-1; d_gene: -; abundance: many
CDR3aa: CSARDLSGSSTDTQYF; CDR3nt: TGCAGTGCTAGAGATCTCTCCGGGTCCAGCACAGATACGCAGTATTTT; v_gene: TRBV20-1; j_gene: TRBJ2-3; d_gene: -; abundance: -
CDR3aa: CASSPGQWNGYTF; CDR3nt: TGTGCCAGCAGTCCGGGACAGTGGAATGGCTACACCTTC; v_gene: TRBV28; j_gene: TRBJ1-2; d_gene: TRBD1; abundance: many
CDR3aa: CSAMSSIDEQFF; CDR3nt: TGCAGTGCTATGAGTAGCATCGATGAGCAGTTCTTC; v_gene: TRBV20-1; j_gene: TRBJ2-1; d_gene: -; abundance: many